Described below is a single TCR beta chain sequence and its context. This entry is derived from a study of shared clonotypes between healthy human individuals. Measured with immunoSEQ multiplex PCR; TCRdb has only the in-frame clones, and not every one. The sample carries about 2,500,000 clones, approximately 92% recorded once. With 5 bases removed from V and 4 bases from J, the gap between germline ends came to 13 bases. There are 14 residues in the CDR3. Germline CDR1 is SGHVS and CDR2 is FQNEAQ. This TCR was recovered from a man aged 18 to 30 in good health. The V gene is TRBV7-8, the J gene TRBJ2-3; either TRBD1 or TRBD2 may supply D (5 bases each). The material sequenced was naive CD4+ T cells sorted from blood. Regarding subset: CD45RA+ positively selected. The CDR3: CASSQTLGADTQYF. The CDR3 coding sequence is TGTGCCAGCAGCCAAACTCTGGGGGCAGATACGCAGTATTTT.